This TCR beta chain was recovered during a study of CD8+CD57+ T cells in acquired aplastic anemia. Overall study: The mean DNA yield obtained from sorted CD4+ and CD8+ cells came to 3.2 ug.

This clonotype was found many times. Unmatched junction bases numbered 5, after V lost 0 bases and J lost 2 bases. Germline V gene lookup returns CDR1 SEHNR and CDR2 FQNEAQ (reference sequence). The CDR3 contains 16 residues. Patients picked for sequencing had shown CD8+CD57+ cell expansion detected by flow cytometry. Both TCR beta VDJ combination and CDR3 sequence profiling were carried out. Genomic DNA was the template for this profiling. Via MiXCR, TCRdb re-called the reads, giving one row per CDR3 protein. The sample holds 150,000 or so distinct CDR3 sequences, around half seen once. The rearrangement joins TRBV7-9 to TRBJ2-3; 7 bases map to TRBD1. The clonotype originates from a human donor with aplastic anemia. Source material: sorted CD4+, CD8+, or CD8+CD57+ T cells (not recorded which) from PBMCs. The CDR3 bases are TGTGCCAGCAGCTTAGCGGTAGGGGGCCCCACAGATACGCAGTATTTT. Protein: CASSLAVGGPTDTQYF.